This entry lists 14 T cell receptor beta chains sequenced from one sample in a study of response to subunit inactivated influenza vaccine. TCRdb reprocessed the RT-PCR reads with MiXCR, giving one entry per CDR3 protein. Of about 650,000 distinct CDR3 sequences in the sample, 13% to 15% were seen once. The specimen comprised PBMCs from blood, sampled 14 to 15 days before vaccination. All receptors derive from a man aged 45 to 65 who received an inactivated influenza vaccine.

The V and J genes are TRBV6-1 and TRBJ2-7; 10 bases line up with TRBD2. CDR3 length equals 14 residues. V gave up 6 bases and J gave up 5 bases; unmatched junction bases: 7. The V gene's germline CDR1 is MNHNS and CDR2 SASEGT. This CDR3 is CASRGTSEMNEQYF. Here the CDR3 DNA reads TGTGCCAGCAGAGGGACTAGCGAAATGAACGAGCAGTACTTC.

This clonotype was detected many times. CDR3 coding DNA: TGTGCCAGCAGCCAAAACAGCGACACCGGGGAGCTGTTTTTT. This translates into CASSQNSDTGELFF. The chain uses TRBV14 and TRBJ2-2, with D unresolved. V was shortened by 2 bases and J by 3 bases, with 7 bases between the two germline ends. The V gene's germline CDR1 is SGHDN and CDR2 FVKESK. The CDR3 loop spans 14 amino acids.

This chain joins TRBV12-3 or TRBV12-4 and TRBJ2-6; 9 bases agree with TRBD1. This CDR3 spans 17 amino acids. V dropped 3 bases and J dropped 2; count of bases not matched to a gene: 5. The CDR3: CASSLGTGLPGANVLTF. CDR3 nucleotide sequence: TGTGCCAGCAGTTTGGGGACAGGGCTCCCTGGGGCCAACGTCCTGACTTTC.

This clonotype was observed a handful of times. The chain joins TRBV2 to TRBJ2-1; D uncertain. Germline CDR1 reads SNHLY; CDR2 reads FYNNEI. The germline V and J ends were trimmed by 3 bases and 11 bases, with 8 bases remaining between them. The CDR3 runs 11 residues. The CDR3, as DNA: TGTGCCAGCAGTGAGGCTTATAAGCAGTTCTTC. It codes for CASSEAYKQFF. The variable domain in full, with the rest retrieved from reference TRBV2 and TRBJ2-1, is EPEVTQTPSHQVTQMGQEVILRCVPISNHLYFYWYRQILGQKVEFLVSFYNNEISEKSEIFDDQFSVERPDGSNFTLKIRSTKLEDSAMYFCASSEAYKQFFGPGTRLTVL.

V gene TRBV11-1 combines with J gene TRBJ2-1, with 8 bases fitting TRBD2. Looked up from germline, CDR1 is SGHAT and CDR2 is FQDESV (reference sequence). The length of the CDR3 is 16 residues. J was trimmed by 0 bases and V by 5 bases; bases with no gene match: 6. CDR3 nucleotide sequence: TGTGCCAGCAGCCCATTTAGCGGGACCTCCTACAATGAGCAGTTCTTC. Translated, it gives CASSPFSGTSYNEQFF. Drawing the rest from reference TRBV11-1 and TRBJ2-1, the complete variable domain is EAEVAQSPRYKITEKSQAVAFWCDPISGHATLYWYRQILGQGPELLVQFQDESVVDDSQLPKDRFSAERLKGVDSTLKIQPAELGDSAMYLCASSPFSGTSYNEQFFGPGTRLTVL.

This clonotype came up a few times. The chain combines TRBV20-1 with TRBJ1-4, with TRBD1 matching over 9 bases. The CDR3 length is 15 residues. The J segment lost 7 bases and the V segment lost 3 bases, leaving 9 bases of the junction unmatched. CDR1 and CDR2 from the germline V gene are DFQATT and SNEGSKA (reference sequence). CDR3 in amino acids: CSARKPGTGFEKLFF. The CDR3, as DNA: TGCAGTGCTAGGAAACCCGGGACAGGGTTTGAAAAACTGTTTTTT.

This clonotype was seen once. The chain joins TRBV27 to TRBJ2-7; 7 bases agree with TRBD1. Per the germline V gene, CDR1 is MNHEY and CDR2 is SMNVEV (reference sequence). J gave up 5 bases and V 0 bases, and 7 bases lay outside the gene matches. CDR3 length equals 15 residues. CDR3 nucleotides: TGTGCCAGCAGTTTATCGACAGGGCCCTGGGACGAGCAGTACTTC. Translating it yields CASSLSTGPWDEQYF.

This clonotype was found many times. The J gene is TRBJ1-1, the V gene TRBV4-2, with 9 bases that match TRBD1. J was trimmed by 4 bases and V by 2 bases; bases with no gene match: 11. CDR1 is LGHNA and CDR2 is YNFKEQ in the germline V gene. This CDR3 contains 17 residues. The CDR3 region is CASSQFTLQGASTEAFF. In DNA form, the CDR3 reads TGTGCCAGCAGCCAATTCACTCTACAGGGGGCGAGCACTGAAGCTTTCTTT.

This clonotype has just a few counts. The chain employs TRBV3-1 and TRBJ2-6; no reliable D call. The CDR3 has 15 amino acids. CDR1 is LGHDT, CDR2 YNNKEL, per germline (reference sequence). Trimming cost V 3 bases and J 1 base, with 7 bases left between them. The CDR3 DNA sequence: TGTGCCAGCAGCCAGCGGATATCTGGGGCCAACGTCCTGACTTTC. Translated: CASSQRISGANVLTF.

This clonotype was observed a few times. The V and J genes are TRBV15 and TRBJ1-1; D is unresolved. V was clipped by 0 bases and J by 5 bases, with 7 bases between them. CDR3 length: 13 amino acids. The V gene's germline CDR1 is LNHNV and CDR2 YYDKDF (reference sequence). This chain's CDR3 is CATSRDQGTEAFF. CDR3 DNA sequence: TGTGCCACCAGCAGAGATCAAGGGACTGAAGCTTTCTTT.

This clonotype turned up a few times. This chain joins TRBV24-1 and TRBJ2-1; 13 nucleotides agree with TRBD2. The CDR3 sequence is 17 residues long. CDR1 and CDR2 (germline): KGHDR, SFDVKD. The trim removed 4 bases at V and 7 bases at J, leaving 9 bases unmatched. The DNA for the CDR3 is TGTGCCACCAGTGAACTAACTGGACTAGCGGGAGAGAATGAGCAGTTCTTC. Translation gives CATSELTGLAGENEQFF.

The CDR3 spells CASSLKLVGTQYF. Written as DNA, the CDR3 is TGTGCCAGCAGCTTGAAACTAGTAGGGACCCAGTACTTC. V gene TRBV7-9 combines with J gene TRBJ2-5; D perhaps matches TRBD2 (5 bases). V was pared by 3 bases and J by 7 bases, with 12 bases between. Germline CDR1 SEHNR, CDR2 FQNEAQ (reference sequence). The CDR3 is 13 residues long.

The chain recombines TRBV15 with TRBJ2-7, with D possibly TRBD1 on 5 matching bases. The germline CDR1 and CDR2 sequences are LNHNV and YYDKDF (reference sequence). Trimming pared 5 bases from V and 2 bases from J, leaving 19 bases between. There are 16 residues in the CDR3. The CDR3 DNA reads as TGTGCCACCAGCTTAGGTTGGGGCAGGGTTCCCTACGAGCAGTACTTC. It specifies CATSLGWGRVPYEQYF. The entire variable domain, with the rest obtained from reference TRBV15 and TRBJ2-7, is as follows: DAMVIQNPRYQVTQFGKPVTLSCSQTLNHNVMYWYQQKSSQAPKLLFHYYDKDFNNEADTPDNFQSRRPNTSFCFLDIRSPGLGDTAMYLCATSLGWGRVPYEQYFGPGTRLTVT.

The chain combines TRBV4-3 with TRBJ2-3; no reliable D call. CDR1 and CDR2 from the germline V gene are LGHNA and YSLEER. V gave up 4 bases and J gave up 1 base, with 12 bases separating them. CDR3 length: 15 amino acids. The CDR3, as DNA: TGCGCCAGCAGCCCGCTAATTCGTGGCACAGATACGCAGTATTTT. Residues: CASSPLIRGTDTQYF.